Given below is one T cell receptor (beta chain) in context. Only in-frame clones appear in the TCRdb table, and some are missing; sequencing was by immunoSEQ multiplex PCR. This table holds 60,000 or so clones, around 80% found once. Germline V gene sequence: CDR1 SGHAT, CDR2 FQNNGV. This CDR3 spans 14 amino acids. V was clipped by 2 bases and J by 8 bases, with 13 bases between them. The source of the sample is a study of pediatric ulcerative colitis. The clonotype originates from a boy younger than 18 with moderate ulcerative colitis. Material for sequencing was blood. This chain uses TRBV11-2 with TRBJ1-3, with D unclear. The CDR3 DNA sequence: TGTGCCAGCAGCTTACGAGCCTTCTCGCACACCATATATTTT. The encoded protein is CASSLRAFSHTIYF.